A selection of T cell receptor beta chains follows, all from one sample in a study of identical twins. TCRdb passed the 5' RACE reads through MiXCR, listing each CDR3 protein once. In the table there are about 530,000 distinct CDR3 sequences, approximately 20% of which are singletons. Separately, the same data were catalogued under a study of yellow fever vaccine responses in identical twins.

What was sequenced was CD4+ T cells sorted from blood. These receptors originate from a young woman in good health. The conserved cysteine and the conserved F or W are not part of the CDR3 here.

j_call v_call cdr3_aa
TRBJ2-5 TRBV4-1 ASSQAQSRTQETQY
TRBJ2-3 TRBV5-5 ASSADPGGDSDTQY
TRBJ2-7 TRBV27 ASSFNRASGIYEQY
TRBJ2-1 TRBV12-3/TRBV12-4 ASADFGNEQF
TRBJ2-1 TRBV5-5 ASSLDLAGGLDNEQF
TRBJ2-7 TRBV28 ASSPLRAQGDYEQY
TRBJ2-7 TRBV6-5 ASSYQQQTLPEQY
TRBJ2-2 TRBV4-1 ASSRLPGLLNTGELF
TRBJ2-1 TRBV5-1 ASSLAGTSGNNEQF
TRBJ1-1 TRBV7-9 AGPWVEAF
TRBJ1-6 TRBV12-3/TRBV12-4 ASRPQYNSPLH
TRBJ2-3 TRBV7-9 ASSSSLAGRGTDTQY
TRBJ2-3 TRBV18 ASSPAGVTDTQY
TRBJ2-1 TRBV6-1 ASSRLGRDEQF
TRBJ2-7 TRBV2 ASSPLGLAGASEQY
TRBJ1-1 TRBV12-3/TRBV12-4 ASSFTGRVTEAF
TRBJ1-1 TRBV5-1 ASSYRDRNTEAF
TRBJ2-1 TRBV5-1 ASSLGHAFYNEQF